Here is one TCR beta chain with its context. What it binds is unknown. This CDR3 has 13 amino acids. Per the germline V gene, CDR1 is SGHRS and CDR2 is YFSETQ. Between the trimmed V and J ends, which lost 4 bases and 2 bases, there was a span of 10 bases. This table comes from immunoSEQ multiplex PCR, and its TCRdb copy is limited to in-frame clones, with some not included. Of about 17,000 clones in the sample, around nine tenths were seen once. This sample stems from a study of CD39 and CD103 CD8 tumor-infiltrating T cells. General study findings and limits: Top 30 DP CD8 TIL clonotypes covered about 56-90% of repertoire.

The rearrangement uses TRBV5-1 and TRBJ2-7; D possibly corresponds to TRBD2 (5 bases). Sequenced: CD8+ T cells sorted from blood. As to subset: total memory CD8 T cells (CD45RA-CCR7+/-) from blood or uninvolved lymph node. This clonotype was sampled from a human donor with head and neck squamous cell carcinoma. CDR3 DNA sequence: TGCGCCAGCAGCGCGACCGGGGCCTACGAGCAGTACTTC. It yields the protein CASSATGAYEQYF.